Listed below are T cell receptor beta chains from one sample, sequenced in a study of shared clonotypes between healthy human individuals. The data were produced by immunoSEQ multiplex PCR, yet TCRdb's version contains in-frame clones alone and is incomplete. The data contain over 700,000 clones, roughly two thirds of them singletons. What was sequenced was memory CD4+ T cells sorted from blood. Source of these receptors: a woman in her twenties or thirties in good health. Both conserved end residues are part of each CDR3.

TRBV5-1	TRBJ1-1	CASSLSAVKNTEAFF
TRBV6-1	TRBJ2-5	CASRGVSQETQYF
TRBV28	TRBJ2-1	CASSPHWTSYNEQFF
TRBV11-2	TRBJ2-5	CASSPRAGGETQYF
TRBV10-2	TRBJ2-2	CASSFFGKNTGELFF
TRBV6-1	TRBJ2-1	CASSPGTGYNEQFF
TRBV2	TRBJ1-5	CASSERAGNQPQHF
TRBV28	TRBJ2-7	CASSSPGTSLREQYF
TRBV28	TRBJ2-4	CASSAGDRGALAKNIQYF
TRBV19	TRBJ2-7	CASSLQPGTAYSYEQYF
TRBV27	TRBJ1-1	CASSSFSGTGGEAFF
TRBV11-2	TRBJ2-3	CASRLAGRGTDTQYF
TRBV5-5	TRBJ2-7	CASSLVGTGAYEQYF
TRBV7-2	TRBJ2-1	CASSFRGQSSYNEQFF
TRBV19	TRBJ2-3	CASRLTGTGGWDTQYF
TRBV18	TRBJ1-1	CASSPGQFTEAFF
TRBV28	TRBJ1-5	CASKGNRGPVQPQHF
TRBV11-2	TRBJ2-3	CASGLMSQLTTDTQYF
TRBV30	TRBJ1-5	CAWSDRNSIQPQHF
TRBV7-2	TRBJ2-5	CASSSQETQYF
TRBV10-2	TRBJ2-3	CASSGLAGTDTQYF
TRBV28	TRBJ2-1	CASSSPLAGIYEQFF
TRBV7-8	TRBJ1-5	CASSLNTGRTQHF
TRBV7-9	TRBJ2-7	CASSLTGTGGTYEQYF
TRBV30	TRBJ2-1	CAWSRLAGGPSEQFF
TRBV5-1	TRBJ2-7	CASSAGPSSYEQYF
TRBV7-9	TRBJ1-4	CASSSQRTGREKLFF
TRBV19	TRBJ2-3	CASAGRVADTQYF
TRBV5-4	TRBJ2-1	CASSTGQSSYNEQFF
TRBV2	TRBJ2-6	CASQGQGASGANVLTF
TRBV25-1	TRBJ2-7	CASSATSGAAYEQYF
TRBV7-9	TRBJ2-2	CASSFEQVTGELFF
TRBV2	TRBJ2-7	CASSGVNEQYF
TRBV5-4	TRBJ2-7	CASRPGLAGDYEQYF
TRBV5-1	TRBJ2-3	CASSRGLAIDTDTQYF